This passage covers 15 T cell receptor beta chains from one sample sequenced in a study of identical twins. Each CDR3 protein gets one entry after TCRdb re-called the 5' RACE reads with MiXCR. Among hundreds of thousands of distinct CDR3 sequences listed, more than 6.5% were seen once. The data were also submitted as part of a second study, on yellow fever vaccine responses in identical twins.

Material for sequencing was memory (CD45RO+) T cells sorted from blood. These receptors were taken from a woman between 18 and 30 years old in good health.

This clonotype came up a few times. The J gene is TRBJ1-6, the V gene TRBV20-1; D not resolved. Germline assignment: CDR1 DFQATT and CDR2 SNEGSKA (reference sequence). With 5 bases removed from V and 7 bases from J, the gap between germline ends came to 15 bases. This CDR3 comprises 14 residues. The CDR3 bases are TGCAGTGCTCCGATTTCGTCGGGGAATTCACCCCTCCACTTT. This encodes CSAPISSGNSPLHF.

This clonotype came up a few times. This chain uses TRBV20-1 with TRBJ2-6; the D is unclear. Germline assignment: CDR1 DFQATT and CDR2 SNEGSKA (reference sequence). The V gene lost 4 bases and the J gene lost 2 bases, with 9 bases spanning the gap. The CDR3 covers 14 residues. The CDR3 sequence is CSAISLTGANVLTF. Written as DNA, the CDR3 is TGCAGTGCTATATCCCTAACTGGGGCCAACGTCCTGACTTTC.

The chain is built from TRBV18 and TRBJ2-2; 11 positions agree with TRBD2. V shed 5 bases, J shed 10 bases, and the junction held 15 bases outside the gene matches. This CDR3 comprises 17 residues. Per the germline V gene, CDR1 is KGHSH and CDR2 is LQKENI. CDR3 nucleotides: TGTGCCAGCTCAGCGACTAGCGGGAAATTGGTATCCGCGGAGCTGTTTTTT. It codes for CASSATSGKLVSAELFF.

This clonotype was seen only a few times. The chain has TRBV7-8 and TRBJ2-3, with D unresolved. CDR1 and CDR2 (germline): SGHVS, FQNEAQ. The V end lost 3 bases, the J end lost 4 bases, and 8 bases lay between the germline ends. This CDR3 spans 13 amino acids. Here the CDR3 DNA reads TGTGCCAGCAGCTTCGGGCGTCCAGATACGCAGTATTTT. This translates into CASSFGRPDTQYF.

This clonotype has ten or more counts. The chain joins TRBV29-1 to TRBJ2-3; D perhaps matches TRBD1 (7 bases). Per the germline V gene, CDR1 is SQVTM and CDR2 is ANQGSEA. The CDR3 spans 13 residues. The germline V and J ends were trimmed by 6 bases and 0 bases, with 10 bases remaining between them. This CDR3 is CSVSGGSTDTQYF. In DNA form, the CDR3 reads TGCAGCGTATCAGGGGGGAGCACAGATACGCAGTATTTT.

This clonotype was recorded many times. The V and J genes are TRBV5-6 and TRBJ2-7; perhaps TRBD1 as D (5 bases). Trimming removed 2 bases at V and 0 bases at J, with 15 bases between. The CDR3 has 16 residues. The germline V gene has CDR1 SGHDT and CDR2 YYEEEE. The CDR3 DNA reads TGTGCCAGCAGCTTTGGACCCCAGGGCAGCTCCTACGAGCAGTACGTC. It yields the protein CASSFGPQGSSYEQYV.

V gene TRBV15 combines with J gene TRBJ2-3; 9 nucleotides line up with TRBD2. The trim removed 3 bases at V and 3 bases at J, leaving 7 bases unmatched. Germline values: CDR1 LNHNV, CDR2 YYDKDF (reference sequence). This CDR3 spans 16 amino acids. The CDR3 sequence is CATSRVSGSSTDTQYF. In DNA form, the CDR3 reads TGTGCCACCAGCAGGGTTAGCGGGAGTTCGACAGATACGCAGTATTTT.

The sample holds many counts of this clonotype. J is TRBJ1-1 and V is TRBV7-3, with D tentatively TRBD1 (5 bases). Germline V gives CDR1 SGHTA, CDR2 FQGTGA. Trimming stripped 0 bases from V and 0 bases from J, with 8 bases between. The CDR3 is 15 residues long. This chain's CDR3 is CASSLTRGMNTEAFF. The CDR3 DNA follows: TGTGCCAGCAGCTTAACGCGGGGCATGAACACTGAAGCTTTCTTT.

The rearrangement links TRBV19 to TRBJ1-1; TRBD1 aligns across 10 bases. The trim removed 6 bases at V and 1 base at J, leaving 2 bases unmatched. CDR3 length equals 14 residues. The germline V gene encodes CDR1 LNHDA and CDR2 SQIVND (reference sequence). The CDR3 DNA is TGTGCCAGTAGGGGACAGGGGCGGAACACTGAAGCTTTCTTT. It codes for CASRGQGRNTEAFF.

The rearrangement joins TRBV13 to TRBJ2-3; 8 nucleotides agree with TRBD1. The CDR3 runs to 15 residues. The V segment lost 5 bases and the J segment 0 bases; nucleotides outside the gene matches: 4. Germline CDR1 and CDR2: PRHDT and FYEKMQ (reference sequence). The CDR3 nucleotides are TGTGCCAGCAGCAGACAGGGGTCTAGCACAGATACGCAGTATTTT. Its translation: CASSRQGSSTDTQYF.

This clonotype was seen ten or more times. This chain joins TRBV15 and TRBJ2-3; maybe TRBD1 (5 bases). The CDR3 runs 15 residues. Trimming left V 4 bases short and J 0 bases short, with 11 bases between. CDR1 and CDR2 (germline): LNHNV, YYDKDF (reference sequence). The CDR3: CATSTMTASTDTQYF. CDR3 bases: TGTGCCACCAGCACAATGACAGCTAGCACAGATACGCAGTATTTT.

The chain carries TRBV7-8 and TRBJ2-2; D gene ambiguous. CDR3 length: 16 amino acids. V was cut by 6 bases and J by 1 base, with 15 bases left in between. The V gene's germline CDR1 is SGHVS and CDR2 FQNEAQ. CDR3 DNA: TGTGCCAGCAGAACCGTGGGCCCGAAGAACACCGGGGAGCTGTTTTTT. Protein sequence: CASRTVGPKNTGELFF.

This clonotype was counted a few times. The chain joins TRBV3-1 to TRBJ1-5; D remains unclear. Per the germline V gene, CDR1 is LGHDT and CDR2 is YNNKEL (reference sequence). The ends were cut back, 4 bases at V and 4 bases at J, with 8 bases in the middle. The CDR3 loop spans 13 amino acids. CDR3 bases: TGTGCCAGCAGCCGGGCTACTAATCAGCCCCAGCATTTT. Protein sequence: CASSRATNQPQHF.

This clonotype was detected a few times. The chain carries TRBV7-3 and TRBJ1-4, with a weak D call TRBD1 (5 bases). Germline V gene data show CDR1 as SGHTA and CDR2 as FQGTGA. The CDR3 has 14 amino acids. The ends were cut back, 7 bases at V and 3 bases at J, with 12 bases in the middle. CDR3 amino acids: CASTHRKANEKLFF. The DNA of the CDR3 is TGTGCCAGCACCCACAGGAAGGCTAATGAAAAACTGTTTTTT.

This clonotype was counted ten times or more. This chain joins TRBV11-3 and TRBJ2-1, with TRBD2 matching over 7 bases. The CDR3 extends over 14 amino acids. Germline CDR1 reads SGHNT; CDR2 reads YENEEA. The V gene end was trimmed by 5 bases and the J gene end by 14 bases; junction bases not matched to a gene: 15. The CDR3 spells CASSVAFQRDGEFF. CDR3 nucleotide sequence: TGTGCCAGCAGCGTAGCCTTCCAGCGGGACGGTGAGTTCTTC. The full variable domain, rest sourced from reference TRBV11-3 and TRBJ2-1, is EAGVVQSPRYKIIEKKQPVAFWCNPISGHNTLYWYLQNLGQGPELLIRYENEEAVDDSQLPKDRFSAERLKGVDSTLKIQPAELGDSAVYLCASSVAFQRDGEFFGPGTRLTVL.